Each of the 6 T cell receptor beta chains below was sequenced from the same sample in a study of blood T cells in healthy people across ages. Primed by a sample-barcoded 5' primer and a J-beta primer mix, a second PCR proceeded for roughly 7 to 12 cycles. A single record per CDR3 protein comes from TCRdb applying MiXCR to the 5' RACE reads. Of 1.5 million to 2 million distinct CDR3 sequences in the sample, roughly 28% are singletons; the top ten hold about 7.7%. The sequenced material came from blood. The receptors here all came from a woman aged 25-40 years in good health.

In its sample, this clonotype was seen a few times. The genes are TRBV7-2 and TRBJ2-5, with TRBD2 as a possible D gene (5 bases). Trimming took 8 bases from V and 7 from J, leaving 17 bases between them. From germline, CDR1 is SGHTA and CDR2 FQGNSA. The CDR3 loop spans 13 amino acids. The CDR3 DNA sequence: TGTGCCAGCGCAGAACACGGAGGTTTGACCCAGTACTTC. Protein product: CASAEHGGLTQYF.

This clonotype was picked up a small number of times. The chain's CDR3 is CASSPTQGNNQPQHF. For the CDR3, the DNA is TGTGCCAGCAGTCCCACCCAAGGGAACAATCAGCCCCAGCATTTT. The chain joins TRBV2 to TRBJ1-5; no reliable D call. CDR1 and CDR2 from the germline V gene are SNHLY and FYNNEI. The CDR3 has 15 residues. The germline V and J ends were trimmed by 5 bases and 3 bases, with 14 bases remaining between them.

V is TRBV10-2 and J is TRBJ2-7; D ambiguous. The germline gives CDR1 WSHSY, CDR2 SAAADI. The CDR3 sequence is 14 residues long. V lost 7 bases and J 10 bases, leaving 23 bases between the germline ends. The CDR3 spells CASTSSPQEEAQYF. Here the CDR3 DNA reads TGCGCCAGCACCAGCTCACCGCAGGAAGAGGCCCAGTACTTC.

This sequence joins TRBV12-3 or TRBV12-4 and TRBJ2-7; the match to TRBD1 covers 9 bases. J was trimmed by 7 bases and V by 3 bases; bases with no gene match: 7. CDR3 length equals 14 residues. The CDR3 region is CASSFGTGQREQYF. The CDR3 nucleotides read TGTGCCAGCAGTTTCGGGACAGGGCAACGGGAGCAGTACTTC.

V and J are TRBV7-3 and TRBJ2-1; no clear D. Germline CDR1 and CDR2: SGHTA and FQGTGA. V lost 4 bases, J lost 5 bases, and 15 bases lay in between. The CDR3 sequence is 15 residues long. This CDR3 is CASSSTTGRDNEQFF. As DNA, the CDR3 is TGTGCCAGCAGCTCAACTACCGGACGCGACAATGAGCAGTTCTTC.

The CDR3 region has the DNA TGCAGTGCTAGACGGCGCGGTTCCTACAATGAGCAGTACTTC. Its protein product is CSARRRGSYNEQYF. V is TRBV20-1 and J is TRBJ2-1; D unresolved. The end of the DNA aligns better with TRBJ2-7, so the J call may be wrong. The CDR3 totals 14 residues. Germline CDR1 reads DFQATT; CDR2 reads SNEGSKA (reference sequence).